This TCR beta chain was recovered during a study of shared clonotypes between healthy human individuals. The wider study: The plates for each donor numbered three CD4 naive, three CD4 memory, two CD8 naive and one CD8 memory.

Study conclusions and caveats: Clonotypes that were shared across four donors made up around 5.5% of naive CD4 clonotypes.

At deep level, the assay was performed. Repertoires were generated with immunoSEQ multiplex PCR, while TCRdb's copy carries only in-frame clones and drops some. The sample consists of about 2,200,000 clones, just over 90% of them appearing once. Terminally differentiated effector memory CD45RA+ cells were excluded by CCR7 positive selection of CD45RO-negative cells. The study drew all its donors from Caucasian adults living in Nashville, Tennessee. Details on this clone: Its antigen is undetermined.

The source of this sequence is a man younger than 35 in good health. Some clones in this sample may be carry-over from other donors' samples. The sample consisted of naive CD8+ T cells from PBMCs.

CDR3: CAIRDPVDRGHIEQYF. The CDR3 DNA is TGTGCCATCAGGGATCCCGTCGACAGGGGGCATATCGAGCAGTACTTC. This chain links TRBV10-3 with TRBJ2-7, with 10 nucleotides matching TRBD1. Germline V gives CDR1 ENHRY, CDR2 SYGVKD. The length of the CDR3 is 16 residues. With V trimmed by 6 bases and J by 6 bases, 14 bases remained unmatched.